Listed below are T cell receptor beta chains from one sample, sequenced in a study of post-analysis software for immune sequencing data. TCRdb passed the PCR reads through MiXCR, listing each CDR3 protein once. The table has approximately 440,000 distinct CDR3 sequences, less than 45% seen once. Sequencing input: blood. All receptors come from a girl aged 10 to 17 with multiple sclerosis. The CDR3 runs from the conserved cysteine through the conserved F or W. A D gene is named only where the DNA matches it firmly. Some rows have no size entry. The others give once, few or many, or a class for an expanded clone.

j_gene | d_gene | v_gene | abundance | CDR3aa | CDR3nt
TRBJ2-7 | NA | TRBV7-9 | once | CASSSNRDYNEQYF | TGTGCCAGCAGCTCAAACAGGGATTACAATGAGCAGTACTTC
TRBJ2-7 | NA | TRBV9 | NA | CASSPGGLVIYEQYF | TGTGCCAGCAGCCCAGGGGGACTAGTCATCTACGAGCAGTACTTC
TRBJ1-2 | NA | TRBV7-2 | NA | CASSLGSVGYGYTF | TGTGCCAGCAGCTTGGGCAGTGTGGGGTATGGCTACACCTTC
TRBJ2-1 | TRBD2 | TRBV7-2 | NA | CASSPGRGGRANEQFF | TGTGCCAGCAGCCCGGGGCGTGGCGGGAGGGCCAATGAGCAGTTCTTC
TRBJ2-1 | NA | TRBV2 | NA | CASSVFGQRSYNEQFF | TGTGCCAGCAGTGTTTTCGGACAGCGCTCCTACAATGAGCAGTTCTTC
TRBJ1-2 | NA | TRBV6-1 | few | CASTPDRNNYGYTF | TGTGCCAGCACCCCCGACAGGAATAACTATGGCTACACCTTC
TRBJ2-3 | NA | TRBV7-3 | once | CASSLNLLDAQYF | TGTGCCAGCAGCTTAAACTTGCTGGATGCGCAGTATTTT
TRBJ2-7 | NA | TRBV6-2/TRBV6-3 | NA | CASSYSGKGPYEQYF | TGTGCCAGCAGTTACTCGGGAAAAGGGCCCTACGAGCAGTACTTC
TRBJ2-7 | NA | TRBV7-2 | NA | CASSLDFEQYF | TGTGCCAGCAGCTTAGATTTCGAGCAGTACTTC
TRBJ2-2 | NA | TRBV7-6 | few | CASSLGQNTGELFF | TGTGCCAGCAGCTTAGGACAGAACACCGGGGAGCTGTTTTTT
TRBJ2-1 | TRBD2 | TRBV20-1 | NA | CSAGRLAGTNEQFF | TGCAGTGCTGGTCGACTAGCGGGGACCAATGAGCAGTTCTTC
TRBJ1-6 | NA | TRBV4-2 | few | CASSQGVGVQSNNSPLHF | TGTGCCAGCAGCCAAGGGGTCGGGGTCCAGTCTAATAATTCACCCCTCCACTTT
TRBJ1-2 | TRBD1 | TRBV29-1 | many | CSVRTGQEGYTF | TGCAGCGTCCGTACGGGACAGGAGGGCTACACCTTC
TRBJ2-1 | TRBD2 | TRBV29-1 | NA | CSAGPGLAGESGFF | TGCAGCGCCGGACCGGGACTAGCGGGAGAGTCGGGGTTCTTC
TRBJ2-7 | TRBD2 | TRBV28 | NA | CASSPRKLAGLPYEQYF | TGTGCCAGCAGCCCTCGAAAACTAGCGGGCCTTCCCTACGAGCAGTACTTC
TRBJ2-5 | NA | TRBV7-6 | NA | CASSLASGRQGGVTQYF | TGTGCCAGCAGCTTAGCTTCCGGCCGACAGGGAGGAGTGACCCAGTACTTC
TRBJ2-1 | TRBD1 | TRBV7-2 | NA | CASSFATGVNNEQFF | TGTGCCAGCAGCTTCGCGACAGGGGTCAACAATGAGCAGTTCTTC
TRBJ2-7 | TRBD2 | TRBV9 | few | CASSVDSGGTGNEQYF | TGTGCCAGCAGCGTAGATAGCGGGGGCACCGGAAACGAGCAGTACTTC
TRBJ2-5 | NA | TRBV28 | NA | CASSLLGTRGETQYF | TGTGCCAGCAGCCTGCTGGGGACGAGAGGGGAGACCCAGTACTTC
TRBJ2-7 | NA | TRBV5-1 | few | CASSLAEEQYF | TGCGCCAGCAGCTTGGCCGAGGAGCAGTACTTC
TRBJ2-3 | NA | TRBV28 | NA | CASSLAEIGDTQYF | TGTGCCAGCAGTTTAGCCGAGATTGGGGATACGCAGTATTTT
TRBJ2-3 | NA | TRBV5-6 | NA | CASSWGPQGTDTQYF | TGTGCCAGCAGCTGGGGCCCCCAGGGCACAGATACGCAGTATTTT
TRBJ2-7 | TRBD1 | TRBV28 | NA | CASAWGQGYEQYF | TGTGCCAGCGCCTGGGGACAGGGCTACGAGCAGTACTTC
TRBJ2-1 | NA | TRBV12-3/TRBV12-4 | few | CASSQDREGPGQFF | TGTGCCAGCAGTCAGGACAGGGAGGGACCTGGGCAGTTCTTC
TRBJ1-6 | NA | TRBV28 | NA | CASSPGGVNSPLHF | TGTGCCAGCAGTCCGGGGGGGGTTAATTCACCCCTCCACTTT
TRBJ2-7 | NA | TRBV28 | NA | CASSLLSRKGSSYEQYF | TGTGCCAGCAGTTTGTTATCCAGAAAGGGGAGCTCCTACGAGCAGTACTTC
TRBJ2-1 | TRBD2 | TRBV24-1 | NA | CATSERASGSIDEQFF | TGTGCCACCAGTGAACGGGCTAGCGGGAGTATCGATGAGCAGTTCTTC
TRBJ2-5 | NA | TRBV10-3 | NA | CAISGPAGQETQYF | TGTGCCATCAGTGGACCGGCGGGACAAGAGACCCAGTACTTC
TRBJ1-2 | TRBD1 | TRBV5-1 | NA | CASSLSLGQGNGGYTF | TGCGCCAGCAGTTTGTCCTTGGGACAGGGAAATGGAGGCTACACCTTC
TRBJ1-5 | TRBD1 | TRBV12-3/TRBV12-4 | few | CASRAGQNQPQHF | TGTGCCAGCAGGGCGGGACAGAATCAGCCCCAGCATTTT
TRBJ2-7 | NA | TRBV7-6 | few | CASSNQDGSYEQYF | TGTGCCAGCAGCAACCAGGACGGATCCTACGAGCAGTACTTC
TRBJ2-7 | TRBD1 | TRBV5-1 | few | CASSIRQGALDEQYF | TGCGCCAGCAGCATACGCCAGGGGGCTCTGGACGAGCAGTACTTC
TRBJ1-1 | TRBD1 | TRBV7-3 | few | CASSPSGGTEAFF | TGTGCCAGCAGCCCCTCAGGGGGCACTGAAGCTTTCTTT
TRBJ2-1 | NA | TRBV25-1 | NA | CASSEGWGRQFF | TGTGCCAGCAGTGAAGGATGGGGGAGGCAGTTCTTC
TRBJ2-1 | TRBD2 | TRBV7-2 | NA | CASSSPAGGAFNEQFF | TGTGCCAGCAGCTCCCCAGCGGGAGGGGCCTTCAATGAGCAGTTCTTC
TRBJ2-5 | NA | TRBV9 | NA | CASSAPRAEQYF | TGTGCCAGCAGCGCCCCCCGCGCTGAGCAGTACTTC
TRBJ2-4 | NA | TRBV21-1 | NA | CASSKDKRIGQILAKNIQYF | TGTGCCAGCAGCAAAGATAAGCGAATCGGGCAGATACTAGCCAAAAACATTCAGTACTTC
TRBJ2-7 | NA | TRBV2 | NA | CASSELDEQYF | TGTGCCAGCAGTGAGTTGGACGAGCAGTACTTC
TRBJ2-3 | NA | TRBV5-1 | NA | CASSLVGQQQDTQYF | TGCGCCAGCAGCTTGGTCGGACAGCAGCAGGATACGCAGTATTTT
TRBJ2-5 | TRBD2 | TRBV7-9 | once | CASSLPSGRSQETQYF | TGTGCCAGCAGCTTACCTAGCGGGAGGAGCCAAGAGACCCAGTACTTC
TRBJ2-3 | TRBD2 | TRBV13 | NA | CASSSLGLAKADTQYF | TGTGCCAGCAGCTCCCTAGGACTAGCGAAAGCAGATACGCAGTATTTT
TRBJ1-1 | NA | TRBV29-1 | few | CSVALLNTEAFF | TGCAGCGTTGCGCTTTTGAACACTGAAGCTTTCTTT
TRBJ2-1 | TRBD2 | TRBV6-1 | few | CASSLLTSGRVLYNEQVF | TGTGCCAGCAGCCTGCTCACTAGCGGGAGGGTTCTTTACAATGAGCAGGTCTTC
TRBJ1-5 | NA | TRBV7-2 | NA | CASSQEWGINQPQHF | TGTGCCAGCAGCCAGGAGTGGGGGATAAATCAGCCCCAGCATTTT
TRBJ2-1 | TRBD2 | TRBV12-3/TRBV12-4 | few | CASLGLADEQFF | TGTGCCAGCCTGGGGCTAGCGGATGAGCAGTTCTTC
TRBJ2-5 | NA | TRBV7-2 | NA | CASSRRGGNEQYF | TGTGCCAGCAGCAGGCGGGGAGGAAATGAGCAGTACTTC
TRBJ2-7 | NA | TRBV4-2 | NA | CASSQEEGPIYEQYF | TGTGCCAGCAGCCAAGAGGAGGGTCCGATCTACGAGCAGTACTTC
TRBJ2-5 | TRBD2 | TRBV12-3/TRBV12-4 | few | CASRPASGKATQYF | TGTGCCAGCAGACCGGCTAGCGGGAAAGCGACCCAGTACTTC
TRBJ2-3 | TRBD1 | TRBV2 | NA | CASRRQGDTDTQYF | TGTGCCAGCAGACGACAGGGAGACACAGATACGCAGTATTTT
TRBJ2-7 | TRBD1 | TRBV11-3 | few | CASSLGTGLSEQYF | TGTGCCAGCAGCTTAGGGACAGGCCTCTCCGAGCAGTACTTC